The 26 T cell receptor beta chains below were found in one sample sequenced in a study of CD8 T cells in ankylosing spondylitis. Their antigens remain unidentified. General study results and limits: A TCR beta motif of several highly homologous variants appeared characteristic of ankylosing spondylitis blood.

TCRdb passed the 5' RACE reads through MiXCR, listing each CDR3 protein once. This table holds about 220,000 distinct CDR3 sequences, more than 5.5% found once. Sequencing input: blood, either unsorted or a sorted T cell fraction (not recorded which). Every receptor here comes from a male donor with ankylosing spondylitis.

This clonotype was observed at least ten times. The V gene is TRBV6-1, the J gene TRBJ2-7; 9 bases are shared with TRBD1. CDR3 length: 14 residues. Germline-derived CDR1 and CDR2 are MNHNS and SASEGT. V was clipped by 6 bases and J by 3 bases; unmatched bases: 6. CDR3 DNA: TGTGCCAGCAGAATGGGGACAGGGAACTACGAGCAGTACTTC. It codes for CASRMGTGNYEQYF.

A few counts support this clonotype. The rearrangement joins TRBV20-1 to TRBJ2-2; the match to TRBD1 covers 8 bases. The germline gives CDR1 DFQATT, CDR2 SNEGSKA (reference sequence). The V and J ends lost 3 bases and 3 bases, in that order; junction bases with no gene match: 3. The CDR3 is 14 residues long. The CDR3 loop is CSARGQVDTGELFF. The CDR3 nucleotides are TGCAGTGCTAGGGGACAGGTGGACACCGGGGAGCTGTTTTTT.

This clonotype appeared many times. This chain joins TRBV27 and TRBJ2-7, with TRBD2 matching over 7 bases. The ends lost 5 bases at V and 7 bases at J; junction bases unmatched: 11. Germline V gene sequence: CDR1 MNHEY, CDR2 SMNVEV (reference sequence). CDR3 length: 14 amino acids. Written as DNA, the CDR3 is TGTGCCAGCAGTCTCGGGACTAAGCTACATGAGCAGTACTTC. This translates into CASSLGTKLHEQYF.

This clonotype appeared many times. The V gene is TRBV27, the J gene TRBJ1-4, with 7 bases fitting TRBD1. The J segment lost 6 bases and the V segment lost 2 bases, leaving 3 bases of the junction unmatched. The CDR3 has 14 residues. CDR1 and CDR2 from the germline V gene are MNHEY and SMNVEV (reference sequence). CDR3 in DNA: TGTGCCAGCAGTTTACAGGGGGATGATGAAAAACTGTTTTTT. Its protein product is CASSLQGDDEKLFF.

This clonotype was detected ten times or more. This chain links TRBV25-1 with TRBJ1-1, with D uncertain. In germline, CDR1 is MGHDK, CDR2 SYGVNS. The CDR3 runs to 15 residues. V was cut by 3 bases and J by 1 base, with 12 bases left in between. CDR3 DNA sequence: TGTGCCAGCAGTGATGGCATCCTCGGGAACACTGAAGCTTTCTTT. This sequence encodes CASSDGILGNTEAFF. The full variable domain, completed using reference TRBV25-1 and TRBJ1-1, is EADIYQTPRYLVIGTGKKITLECSQTMGHDKMYWYQQDPGMELHLIHYSYGVNSTEKGDLSSESTVSRIRTEHFPLTLESARPSHTSQYLCASSDGILGNTEAFFGQGTRLTVV.

This clonotype was detected a few times. This rearrangement joins TRBV7-3 to TRBJ1-5; D perhaps matches TRBD1 (5 bases). Germline V gene sequence: CDR1 SGHTA, CDR2 FQGTGA. The CDR3 extends over 16 amino acids. The germline V and J ends were trimmed by 8 bases and 6 bases, with 23 bases remaining between them. CDR3 protein: CASGEYGGELSQPQHF. The CDR3 nucleotides read TGTGCCAGCGGGGAGTACGGGGGGGAGTTAAGTCAGCCCCAGCATTTT.

The V gene is TRBV7-9, the J gene TRBJ2-1; TRBD1 matches 8 bases. There are 16 residues in the CDR3. The J segment lost 3 bases and the V segment lost 5 bases, leaving 9 bases of the junction unmatched. Germline V gene data show CDR1 as SEHNR and CDR2 as FQNEAQ (reference sequence). CDR3 in amino acids: CASSPYRQGFYNEQFF. The DNA of the CDR3 is TGTGCCAGCAGCCCTTACCGACAGGGGTTCTACAATGAGCAGTTCTTC.

This clonotype was observed a few times. The V call is TRBV20-1, the J call TRBJ2-1, with 12 bases aligning to TRBD2. This CDR3 has 14 amino acids. Germline trimming cut 6 bases from V and 8 bases from J; bases unmatched to any gene: 8. Germline-derived CDR1 and CDR2 are DFQATT and SNEGSKA (reference sequence). The CDR3 DNA is TGCAGTGCAACTGAGCTAGCGGGAGGGGATGAGCAGTTCTTC. Amino acid sequence: CSATELAGGDEQFF.

This clonotype was observed many times. The genes are TRBV20-1 and TRBJ2-7; D perhaps matches TRBD2 (5 bases). The CDR3 loop spans 12 amino acids. Deletions cut 3 bases from V and 4 bases from J, with 10 bases between. CDR1 is DFQATT, CDR2 SNEGSKA, per germline (reference sequence). CDR3 residues: CSARDRRYEQYF. The CDR3 DNA sequence: TGCAGTGCTAGGGACCGGAGGTACGAGCAGTACTTC.

This clonotype was observed many times. The V and J genes are TRBV12-3 or TRBV12-4 and TRBJ1-1; TRBD1 is a possible D gene (5 bases). With 10 bases removed from V and 8 bases from J, the gap between germline ends came to 11 bases. There are 10 residues in the CDR3. CDR3 bases: TGTGCCATCTGGGCAGGGGAAGCTTTCTTT. Its protein is CAIWAGEAFF.

This clonotype was counted ten times or more. The chain recombines TRBV7-9 with TRBJ1-1; a weak D match, TRBD1 (5 bases). Trimming shortened V by 4 bases and J by 0 bases, and 15 bases separated the two germline ends. There are 16 residues in the CDR3. Germline V CDR1 and CDR2: SEHNR, FQNEAQ (reference sequence). CDR3: CASSSYQGGMNTEAFF. DNA for the CDR3: TGTGCCAGCAGCTCATACCAGGGCGGAATGAACACTGAAGCTTTCTTT.

Ten or more counts support this clonotype. V is TRBV25-1 and J is TRBJ2-1; D might be TRBD2 (5 bases). This CDR3 comprises 15 residues. The germline V gene encodes CDR1 MGHDK and CDR2 SYGVNS. The V end lost 1 base, the J end lost 10 bases, and 17 bases lay between the germline ends. CDR3 sequence reads: CASSESSLPTREQFF. DNA for the CDR3: TGTGCCAGCAGTGAATCTAGCCTACCCACACGAGAGCAGTTCTTC. Complete variable domain (other parts from reference TRBV25-1 and TRBJ2-1): EADIYQTPRYLVIGTGKKITLECSQTMGHDKMYWYQQDPGMELHLIHYSYGVNSTEKGDLSSESTVSRIRTEHFPLTLESARPSHTSQYLCASSESSLPTREQFFGPGTRLTVL.

This clonotype was counted between two and nine times. The chain is built from TRBV11-2 and TRBJ2-7; 10 positions match TRBD2. The V segment lost 2 bases and the J segment 3 bases; nucleotides outside the gene matches: 13. The germline V gene has CDR1 SGHAT and CDR2 FQNNGV. CDR3 length: 18 residues. The CDR3 coding sequence is TGTGCCAGCAGCTTATTAAGGCCAACTAGCGGGACAGTCTACGAGCAGTACTTC. Translating gives CASSLLRPTSGTVYEQYF.

The chain is built from TRBV25-1 and TRBJ2-7; 10 positions agree with TRBD1. The CDR3 has 10 residues. Per germline, CDR1 MGHDK and CDR2 SYGVNS. J lost 12 bases, V lost 6 bases, and 2 bases had no gene match. The CDR3 nucleotides read TGTGCCAGCAGAAGGACAGGGGGGTACTTC. It yields the protein CASRRTGGYF.

This clonotype was seen ten or more times. J is TRBJ2-2 and V is TRBV10-3, with D perhaps matching TRBD1 (6 bases). The CDR3 spans 17 residues. Germline V gene data show CDR1 as ENHRY and CDR2 as SYGVKD. V lost 10 bases to trimming and J lost 4 bases, with 25 bases between them. The CDR3 loop is CATHRDQGSDSTGELFF. CDR3 sequence (DNA): TGTGCCACCCATCGGGACCAGGGGAGCGACAGCACCGGGGAGCTGTTTTTT.

The table lists this clonotype with many counts. V and J are TRBV12-3 or TRBV12-4 and TRBJ2-5; possibly TRBD2 for D (5 bases). Between the trimmed V and J ends, which lost 3 bases and 7 bases, there was a span of 15 bases. This CDR3 has 14 residues. CDR3: CASSLKRLGGTQYF. In DNA form, the CDR3 reads TGTGCCAGCAGTTTGAAGCGGCTCGGAGGGACCCAGTACTTC.

The chain carries TRBV7-9 and TRBJ2-7, with D possibly being TRBD1 or TRBD2 (5 bases each). Germline values: CDR1 SEHNR, CDR2 FQNEAQ (reference sequence). The CDR3 covers 14 residues. V lost 2 bases, J lost 6 bases, and 14 bases lay in between. CDR3 region: CASSLPQGGSEQYF. CDR3 nucleotides: TGTGCCAGCAGCTTACCCCAGGGCGGGTCCGAGCAGTACTTC.

This clonotype was detected only a few times. This chain connects TRBV27 to TRBJ2-1, with 7 bases lining up with TRBD2. The CDR3 totals 12 residues. In germline, CDR1 is MNHEY, CDR2 SMNVEV (reference sequence). With 3 bases clipped from V and 8 bases from J, the junction kept 1 base outside the gene matches. CDR3 in amino acids: CASSFGGDEQFF. The DNA for the CDR3 is TGTGCCAGCAGTTTTGGGGGGGATGAGCAGTTCTTC.

The chain employs TRBV10-3 and TRBJ1-1; D not resolved. The CDR3 extends over 15 amino acids. CDR1 is ENHRY, CDR2 SYGVKD, per germline. V was clipped by 0 bases and J by 1 base, with 9 bases between them. The CDR3 sequence is CAISESDRQNTEAFF. DNA of the CDR3: TGTGCCATCAGTGAGTCCGACCGACAGAACACTGAAGCTTTCTTT.

This clonotype was observed many times. The CDR3 is CASSPNFRGYTF. In DNA, the CDR3 is TGTGCCAGCAGTCCTAATTTCCGAGGCTACACCTTC. The chain couples TRBV12-3 or TRBV12-4 to TRBJ1-2, with D uncertain. V was pared by 5 bases and J by 8 bases, with 12 bases between. This CDR3 spans 12 amino acids.

The rearrangement links TRBV7-6 to TRBJ2-2, with D unresolved. The CDR3 is 14 residues long. Germline V CDR1 and CDR2: SGHVS, FNYEAQ. V shed 3 bases and J shed 0 bases, with 5 bases lying between them. CDR3 protein: CASSFAANTGELFF. The CDR3 DNA follows: TGTGCCAGCAGCTTTGCAGCGAACACCGGGGAGCTGTTTTTT.

This clonotype was seen repeatedly, ten times or more. The chain recombines TRBV7-9 with TRBJ1-4; 8 nucleotides match TRBD1. This CDR3 region has 13 residues. Germline CDR1 is SEHNR and CDR2 is FQNEAQ (reference sequence). The V segment lost 4 bases and the J segment 5 bases; nucleotides outside the gene matches: 0. The CDR3 DNA reads as TGTGCCAGCAGCTCAGGGGGCAATGAAAAACTGTTTTTT. Its translation is CASSSGGNEKLFF.

This clonotype came up many times. The chain recombines TRBV29-1 with TRBJ2-1; the match to TRBD1 covers 8 bases. Germline V CDR1 and CDR2: SQVTM, ANQGSEA. The junction had 8 bases not matched to a gene; V was cut back by 2 bases and J by 2 bases. The CDR3 totals 16 residues. CDR3 protein: CSVESPPGGAYNEQFF. DNA for the CDR3: TGCAGCGTTGAAAGTCCCCCAGGGGGCGCCTACAATGAGCAGTTCTTC.

This clonotype occurred many times. The chain employs TRBV28 and TRBJ2-1; 10 bases match TRBD2. V shed 5 bases and J 5 bases; nucleotides not matched to a gene: 9. From germline, CDR1 is MDHEN and CDR2 SYDVKM. There are 16 residues in the CDR3. The CDR3 protein is CASSPSAGGPHNEQFF. As DNA, the CDR3 is TGTGCCAGCAGTCCCTCAGCGGGAGGGCCGCACAATGAGCAGTTCTTC.

This clonotype was observed at least ten times. J is TRBJ1-1 and V is TRBV12-3 or TRBV12-4; D remains unclear. V lost 5 bases, J lost 0 bases, and 7 bases lay in between. This CDR3 is 13 amino acids long. In nucleotides, the CDR3 is TGTGCCAGCAGTGCGATTGTGAACACTGAAGCTTTCTTT. This codes for CASSAIVNTEAFF.

The chain combines TRBV11-2 with TRBJ2-7; D is unclear. Germline loops: CDR1 SGHAT, CDR2 FQNNGV. V was shortened by 5 bases and J by 5 bases, with 13 bases between the two germline ends. The CDR3 loop spans 13 amino acids. DNA of the CDR3: TGTGCCAGCAGCGGGTCCCACCCGGACGAGCAGTACTTC. It codes for CASSGSHPDEQYF.